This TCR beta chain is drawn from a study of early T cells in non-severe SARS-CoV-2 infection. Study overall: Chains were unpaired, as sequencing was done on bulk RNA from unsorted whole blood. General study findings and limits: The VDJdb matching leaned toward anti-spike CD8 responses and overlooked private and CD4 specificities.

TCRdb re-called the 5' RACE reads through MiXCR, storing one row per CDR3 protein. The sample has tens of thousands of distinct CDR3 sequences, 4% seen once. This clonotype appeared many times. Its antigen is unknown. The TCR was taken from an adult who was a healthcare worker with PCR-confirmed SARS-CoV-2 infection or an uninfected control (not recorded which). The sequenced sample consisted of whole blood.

The CDR3 loop is CASSFATAAYEQYF. Written as DNA, the CDR3 is TGTGCCAGCAGTTTTGCGACAGCAGCCTACGAGCAGTACTTC. The chain couples TRBV27 to TRBJ2-7; D may be TRBD1 (5 bases). V lost 3 bases to trimming and J lost 2 bases, with 11 bases between them. The CDR3 is made up of 14 amino acids. CDR1 and CDR2 from the germline V gene are MNHEY and SMNVEV (reference sequence).